This T cell receptor beta chain was found in a study of blood T cell repertoires in COVID-19. Looking at the study overall: Acute and convalescent COVID-19 samples came from the United States, Italy and Spain. The cDNA or gDNA used as material had been derived from T cells, B-cell-depleted T cells, or PBMCs.

The table lists this clone with a count of one. In the original analysis: It was from reference gene primer amplification that nucleated cell counts were estimated. Clones were read by immunoSEQ multiplex PCR, and TCRdb kept only the in-frame ones, dropping some. Clonal size and the V and J genes are those of that table, whereas D and trimming came from the DNA. The data show about 150,000 clones, approximately 84% seen once. Sample: peripheral blood. The sequence was collected from a human donor in a cohort sampled during active COVID-19.

The CDR3 sequence: CAGTDTSSYNEQFF. The CDR3 coding sequence is TGTGCCGGAACCGACACGAGCTCCTACAATGAGCAGTTCTTC. The chain links TRBV6-5 to TRBJ2-1; D ambiguous. Trimming removed 11 bases from V and 0 bases from J, with 14 bases in between. There are 14 residues in the CDR3. The germline V gene has CDR1 MNHEY and CDR2 SVGAGI.